This T cell receptor beta chain derives from a study of vaccination effects on CD4 cells after COVID-19. As for the study in general: Samples collected post-vaccine were obtained a median of 72 days after the second dose.

A note on this clone: What it recognizes is unknown.

Trimming left V 0 bases short and J 8 bases short, with 7 bases between. Looked up from germline, CDR1 is MNHEY and CDR2 is SVGAGI. CDR3 length equals 12 residues. ViraFEST assay sequencing came after antigen-specific CD4+ T cells were expanded with viral peptide pools. Subsequent to a culture period of 10 to 11 days, CD4+ T cells were isolated. Either the mRNA-1273 or the BNT162b2 vaccine was given to participants as two doses. In the cultures, half the medium was exchanged for IL-2 medium on days 3 and 7. Using immunoSEQ multiplex PCR, the repertoire was profiled, and TCRdb retains in-frame clones only, with some absent. The sample includes more than 65,000 clones, approximately 82% of them seen just once.

Here the sequenced sample was CD4+ T cells from PBMCs cultured with HCoV-229E spike peptides, taken after COVID-19 vaccination. V is TRBV6-5 and J is TRBJ1-1; D remains unclear. The receptor was isolated from a human donor who received a COVID-19 vaccine. CDR3 coding DNA: TGTGCCAGCAGTTACTCGCAAAGGGAAGCTTTCTTT. Translation: CASSYSQREAFF.